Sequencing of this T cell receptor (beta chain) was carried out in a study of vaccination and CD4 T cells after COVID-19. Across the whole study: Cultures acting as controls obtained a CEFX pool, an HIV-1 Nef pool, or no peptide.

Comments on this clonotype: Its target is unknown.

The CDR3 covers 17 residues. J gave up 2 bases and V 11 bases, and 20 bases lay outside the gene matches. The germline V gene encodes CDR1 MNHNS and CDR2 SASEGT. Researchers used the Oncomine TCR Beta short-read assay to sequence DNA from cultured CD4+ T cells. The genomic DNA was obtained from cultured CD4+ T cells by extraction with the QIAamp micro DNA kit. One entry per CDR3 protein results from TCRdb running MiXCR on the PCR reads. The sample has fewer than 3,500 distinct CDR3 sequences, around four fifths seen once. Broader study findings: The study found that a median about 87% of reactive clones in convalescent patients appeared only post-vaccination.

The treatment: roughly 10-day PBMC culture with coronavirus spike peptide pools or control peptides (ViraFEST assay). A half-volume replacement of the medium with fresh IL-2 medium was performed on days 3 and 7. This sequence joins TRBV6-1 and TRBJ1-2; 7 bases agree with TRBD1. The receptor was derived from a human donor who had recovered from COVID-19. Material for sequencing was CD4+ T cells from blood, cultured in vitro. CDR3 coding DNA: TGTGCCGCCAAGGGGACGGATTCAGGAGGGGGCAACTATGGCTACACCTTC. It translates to CAAKGTDSGGGNYGYTF.